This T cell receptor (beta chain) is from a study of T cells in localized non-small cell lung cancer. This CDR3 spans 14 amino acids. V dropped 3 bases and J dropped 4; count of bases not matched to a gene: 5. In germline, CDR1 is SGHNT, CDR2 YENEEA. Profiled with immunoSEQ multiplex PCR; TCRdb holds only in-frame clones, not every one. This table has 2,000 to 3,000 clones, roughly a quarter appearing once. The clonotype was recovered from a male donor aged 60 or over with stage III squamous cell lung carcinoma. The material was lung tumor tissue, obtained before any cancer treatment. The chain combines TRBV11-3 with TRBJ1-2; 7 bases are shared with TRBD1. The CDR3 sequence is CASSLVAGGYGYTF. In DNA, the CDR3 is TGTGCCAGCAGCTTGGTTGCAGGGGGCTATGGCTACACCTTC.